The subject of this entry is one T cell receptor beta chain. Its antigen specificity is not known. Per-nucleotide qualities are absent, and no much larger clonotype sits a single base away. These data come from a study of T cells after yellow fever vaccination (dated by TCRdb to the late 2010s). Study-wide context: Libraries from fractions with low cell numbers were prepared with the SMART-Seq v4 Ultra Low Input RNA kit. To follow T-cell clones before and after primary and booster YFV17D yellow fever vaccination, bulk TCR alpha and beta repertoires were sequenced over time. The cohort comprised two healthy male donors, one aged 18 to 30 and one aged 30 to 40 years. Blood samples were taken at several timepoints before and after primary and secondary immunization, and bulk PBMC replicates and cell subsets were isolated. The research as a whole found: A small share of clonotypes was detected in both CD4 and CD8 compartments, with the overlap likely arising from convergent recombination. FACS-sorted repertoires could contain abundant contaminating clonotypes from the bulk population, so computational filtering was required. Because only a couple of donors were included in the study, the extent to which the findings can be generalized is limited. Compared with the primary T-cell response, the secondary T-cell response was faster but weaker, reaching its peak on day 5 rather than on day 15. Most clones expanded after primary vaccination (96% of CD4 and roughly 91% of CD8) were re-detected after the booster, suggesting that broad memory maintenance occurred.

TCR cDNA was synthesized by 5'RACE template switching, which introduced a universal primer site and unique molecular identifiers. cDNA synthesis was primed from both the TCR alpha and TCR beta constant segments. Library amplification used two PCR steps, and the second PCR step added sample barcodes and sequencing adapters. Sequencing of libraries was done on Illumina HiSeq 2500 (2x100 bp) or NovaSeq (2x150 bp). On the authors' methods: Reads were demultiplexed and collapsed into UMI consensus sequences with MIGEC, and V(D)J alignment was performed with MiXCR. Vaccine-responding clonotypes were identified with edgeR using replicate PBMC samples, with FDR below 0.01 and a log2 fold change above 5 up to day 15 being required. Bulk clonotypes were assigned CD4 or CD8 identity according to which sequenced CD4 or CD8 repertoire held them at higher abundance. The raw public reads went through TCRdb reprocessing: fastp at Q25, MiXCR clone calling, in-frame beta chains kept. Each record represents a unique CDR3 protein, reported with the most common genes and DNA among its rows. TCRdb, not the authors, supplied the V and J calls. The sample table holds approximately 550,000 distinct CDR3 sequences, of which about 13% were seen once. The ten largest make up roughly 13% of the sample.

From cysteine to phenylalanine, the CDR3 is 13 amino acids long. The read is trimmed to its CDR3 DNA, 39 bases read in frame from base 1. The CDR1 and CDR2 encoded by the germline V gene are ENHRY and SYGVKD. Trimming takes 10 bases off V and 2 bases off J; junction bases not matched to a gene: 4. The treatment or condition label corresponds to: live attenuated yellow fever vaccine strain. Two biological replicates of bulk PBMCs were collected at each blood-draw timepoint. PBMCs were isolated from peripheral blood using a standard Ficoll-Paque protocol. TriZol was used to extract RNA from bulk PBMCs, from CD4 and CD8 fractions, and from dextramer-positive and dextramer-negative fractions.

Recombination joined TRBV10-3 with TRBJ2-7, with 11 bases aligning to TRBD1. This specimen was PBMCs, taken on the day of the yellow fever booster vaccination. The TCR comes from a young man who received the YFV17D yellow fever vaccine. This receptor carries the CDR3 CATTGQGAYEQYF. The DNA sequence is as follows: TGTGCCACAACGGGACAGGGGGCCTACGAGCAGTACTTC.